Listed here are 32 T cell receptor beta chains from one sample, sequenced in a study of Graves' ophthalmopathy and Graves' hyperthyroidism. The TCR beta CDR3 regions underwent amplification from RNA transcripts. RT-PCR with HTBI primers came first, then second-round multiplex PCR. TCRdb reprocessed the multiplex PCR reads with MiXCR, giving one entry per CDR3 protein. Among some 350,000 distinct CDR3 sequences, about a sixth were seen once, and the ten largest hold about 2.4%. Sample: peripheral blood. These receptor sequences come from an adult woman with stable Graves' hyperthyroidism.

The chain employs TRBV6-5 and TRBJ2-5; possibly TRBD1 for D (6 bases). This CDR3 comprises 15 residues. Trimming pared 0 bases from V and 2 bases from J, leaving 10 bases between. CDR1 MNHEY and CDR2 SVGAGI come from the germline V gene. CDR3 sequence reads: CASSYSGQSQETQYF. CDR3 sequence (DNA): TGTGCCAGCAGTTACTCCGGACAGTCTCAAGAGACCCAGTACTTC.

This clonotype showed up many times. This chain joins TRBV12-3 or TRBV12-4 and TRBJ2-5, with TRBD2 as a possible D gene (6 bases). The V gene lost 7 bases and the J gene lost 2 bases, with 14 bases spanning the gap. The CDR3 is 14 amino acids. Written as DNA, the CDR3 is TGTGCCAGCACCCAAGTCGGGACTCAAGAGACCCAGTACTTC. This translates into CASTQVGTQETQYF.

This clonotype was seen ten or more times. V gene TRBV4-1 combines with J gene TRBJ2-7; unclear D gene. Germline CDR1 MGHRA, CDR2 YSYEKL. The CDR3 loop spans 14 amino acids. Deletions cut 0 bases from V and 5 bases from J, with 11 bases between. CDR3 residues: CASSQEGPSDEQYF. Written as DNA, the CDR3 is TGCGCCAGCAGCCAAGAAGGACCGAGCGACGAGCAGTACTTC.

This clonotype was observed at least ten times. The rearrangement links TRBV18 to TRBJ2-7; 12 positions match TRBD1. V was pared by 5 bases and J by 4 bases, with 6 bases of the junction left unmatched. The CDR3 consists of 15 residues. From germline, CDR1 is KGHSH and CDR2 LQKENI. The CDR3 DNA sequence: TGTGCCAGCTCAGATGGGACAGGGGGCGCGTACGAGCAGTACTTC. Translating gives CASSDGTGGAYEQYF.

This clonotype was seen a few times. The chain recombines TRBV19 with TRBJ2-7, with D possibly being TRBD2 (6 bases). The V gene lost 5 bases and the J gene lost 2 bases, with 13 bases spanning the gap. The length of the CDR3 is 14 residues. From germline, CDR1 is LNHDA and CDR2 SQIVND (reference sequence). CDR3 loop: CASSLRDSPYEQYF. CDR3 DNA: TGTGCCAGTAGTCTCCGGGACTCACCCTACGAGCAGTACTTC.

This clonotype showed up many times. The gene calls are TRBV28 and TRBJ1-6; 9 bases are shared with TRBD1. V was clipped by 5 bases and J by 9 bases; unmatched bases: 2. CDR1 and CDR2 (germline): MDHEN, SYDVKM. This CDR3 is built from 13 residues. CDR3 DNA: TGTGCCAGCAGTACAGGGGGCGCTTCACCCCTCCACTTT. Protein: CASSTGGASPLHF.

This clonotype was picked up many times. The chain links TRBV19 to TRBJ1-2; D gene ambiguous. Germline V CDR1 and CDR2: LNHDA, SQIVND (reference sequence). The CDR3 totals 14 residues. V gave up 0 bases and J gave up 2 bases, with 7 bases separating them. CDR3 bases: TGTGCCAGTAGTATAGAGGGGATGAACTATGGCTACACCTTC. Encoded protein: CASSIEGMNYGYTF.

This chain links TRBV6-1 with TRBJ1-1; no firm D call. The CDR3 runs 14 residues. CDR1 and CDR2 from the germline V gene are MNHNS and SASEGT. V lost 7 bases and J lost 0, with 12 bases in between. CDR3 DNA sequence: TGTGCCAGCACAATTCAGAGCCTGAACACTGAAGCTTTCTTT. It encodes CASTIQSLNTEAFF.

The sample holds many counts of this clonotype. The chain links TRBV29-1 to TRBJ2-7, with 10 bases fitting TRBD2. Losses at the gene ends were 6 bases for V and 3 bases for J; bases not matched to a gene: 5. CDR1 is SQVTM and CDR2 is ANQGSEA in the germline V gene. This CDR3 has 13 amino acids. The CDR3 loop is CSVRLAGNYEQYF. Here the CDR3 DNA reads TGCAGCGTCCGACTAGCGGGTAACTACGAGCAGTACTTC.

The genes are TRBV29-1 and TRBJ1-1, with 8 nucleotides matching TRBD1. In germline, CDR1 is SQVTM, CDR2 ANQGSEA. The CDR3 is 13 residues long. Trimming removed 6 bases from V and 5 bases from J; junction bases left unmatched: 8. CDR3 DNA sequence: TGCAGCGTCCGGACAGGGCGAACTACTGAAGCTTTCTTT. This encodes CSVRTGRTTEAFF.

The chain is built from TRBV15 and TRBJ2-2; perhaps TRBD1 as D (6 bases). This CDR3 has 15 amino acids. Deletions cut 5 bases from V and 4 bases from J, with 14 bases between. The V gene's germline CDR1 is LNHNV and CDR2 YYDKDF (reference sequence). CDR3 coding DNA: TGTGCCACCAGCGGCCGACAGGCTCCCACCGGGGAGCTGTTTTTT. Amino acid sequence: CATSGRQAPTGELFF.

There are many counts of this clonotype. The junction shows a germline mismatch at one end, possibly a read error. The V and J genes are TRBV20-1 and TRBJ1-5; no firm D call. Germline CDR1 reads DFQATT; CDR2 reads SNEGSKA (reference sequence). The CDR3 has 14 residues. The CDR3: CSARDTGYNQPQRF. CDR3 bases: TGCAGTGCTAGAGATACGGGGTACAATCAGCCCCAGCGTTTT.

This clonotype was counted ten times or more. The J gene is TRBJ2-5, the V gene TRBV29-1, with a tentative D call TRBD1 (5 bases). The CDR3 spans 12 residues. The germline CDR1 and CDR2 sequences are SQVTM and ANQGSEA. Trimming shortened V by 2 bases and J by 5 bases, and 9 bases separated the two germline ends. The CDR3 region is CSVEQGYETQYF. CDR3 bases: TGCAGCGTTGAACAGGGTTACGAGACCCAGTACTTC.

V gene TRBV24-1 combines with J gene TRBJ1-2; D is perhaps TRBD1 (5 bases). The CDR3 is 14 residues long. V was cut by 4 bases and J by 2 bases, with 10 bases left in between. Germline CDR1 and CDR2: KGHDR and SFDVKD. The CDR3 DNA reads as TGTGCCACCAGTGACCTCCGGGACAACTATGGCTACACCTTC. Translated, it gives CATSDLRDNYGYTF.

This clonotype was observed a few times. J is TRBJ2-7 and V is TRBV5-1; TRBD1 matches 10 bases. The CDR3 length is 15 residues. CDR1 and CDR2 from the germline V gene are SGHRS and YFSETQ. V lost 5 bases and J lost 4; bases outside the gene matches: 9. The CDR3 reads CASRSQGTGAYEQYF. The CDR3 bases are TGCGCCAGCAGGTCCCAAGGGACAGGGGCTTACGAGCAGTACTTC.

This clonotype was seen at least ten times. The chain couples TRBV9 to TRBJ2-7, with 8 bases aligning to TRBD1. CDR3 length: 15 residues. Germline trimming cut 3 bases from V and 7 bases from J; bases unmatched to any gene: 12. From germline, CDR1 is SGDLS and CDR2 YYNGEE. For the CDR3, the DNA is TGTGCCAGCAGCGGAGCGGCAGGGGGCGCGGGGGAGCAGTACTTC. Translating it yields CASSGAAGGAGEQYF.

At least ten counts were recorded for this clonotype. The CDR3 sequence: CASSPWGQGGHGYTF. Here the CDR3 DNA reads TGTGCCAGCAGTCCCTGGGGACAGGGGGGGCATGGCTACACCTTC. The chain recombines TRBV28 with TRBJ1-2; 11 positions match TRBD1. Trimming cost V 5 bases and J 6 bases; bases outside gene matches: 8. CDR3 length: 15 amino acids. Germline CDR1 reads MDHEN; CDR2 reads SYDVKM.

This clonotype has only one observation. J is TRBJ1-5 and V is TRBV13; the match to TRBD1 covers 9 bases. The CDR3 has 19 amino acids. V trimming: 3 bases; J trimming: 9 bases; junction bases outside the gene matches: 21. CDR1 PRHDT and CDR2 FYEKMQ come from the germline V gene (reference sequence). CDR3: CASSFKGQGGRRAGRPQHF. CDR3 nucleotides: TGTGCCAGCAGCTTCAAGGGACAGGGTGGCCGTAGGGCTGGGAGGCCCCAGCATTTT.

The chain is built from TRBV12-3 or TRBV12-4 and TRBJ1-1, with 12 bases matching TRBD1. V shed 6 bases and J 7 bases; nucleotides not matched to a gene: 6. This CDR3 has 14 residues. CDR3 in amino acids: CASRPGQGANEAFF. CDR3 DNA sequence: TGTGCCAGCAGGCCGGGACAGGGGGCGAATGAAGCTTTCTTT.

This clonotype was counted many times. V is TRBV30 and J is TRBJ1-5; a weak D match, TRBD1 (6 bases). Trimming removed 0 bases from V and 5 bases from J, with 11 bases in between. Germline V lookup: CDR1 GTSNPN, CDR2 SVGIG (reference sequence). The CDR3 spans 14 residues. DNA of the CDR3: TGTGCCTGGAGTGTGCTGGGGGCGGATCAGCCCCAGCATTTT. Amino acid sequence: CAWSVLGADQPQHF. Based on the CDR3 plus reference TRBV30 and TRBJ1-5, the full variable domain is SQTIHQWPATLVQPVGSPLSLECTVEGTSNPNLYWYRQAAGRGLQLLFYSVGIGQISSEVPQNLSASRPQDRQFILSSKKLLLSDSGFYLCAWSVLGADQPQHFGDGTRLSIL.

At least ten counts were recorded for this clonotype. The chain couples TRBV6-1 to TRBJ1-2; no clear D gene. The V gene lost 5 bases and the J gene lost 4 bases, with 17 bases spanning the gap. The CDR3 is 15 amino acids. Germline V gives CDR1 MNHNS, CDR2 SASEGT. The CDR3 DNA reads TGTGCCAGCAGTCCACAAAACTACCTAGGCTATGGCTACACCTTC. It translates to CASSPQNYLGYGYTF.

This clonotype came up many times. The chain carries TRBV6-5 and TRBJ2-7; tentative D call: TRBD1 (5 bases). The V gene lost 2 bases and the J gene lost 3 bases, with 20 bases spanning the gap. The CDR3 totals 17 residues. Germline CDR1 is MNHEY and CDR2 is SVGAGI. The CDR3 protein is CASSYDILGREYYEQYF. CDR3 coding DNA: TGTGCCAGCAGTTACGACATCTTGGGCAGGGAATACTACGAGCAGTACTTC.

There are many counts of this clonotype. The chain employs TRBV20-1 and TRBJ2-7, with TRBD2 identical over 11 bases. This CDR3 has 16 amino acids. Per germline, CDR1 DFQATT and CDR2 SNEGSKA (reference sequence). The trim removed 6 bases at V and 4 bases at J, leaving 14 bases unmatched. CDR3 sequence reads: CSAPNVLAGAGYEQYF. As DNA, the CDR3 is TGCAGTGCACCGAACGTACTAGCGGGGGCAGGGTACGAGCAGTACTTC.

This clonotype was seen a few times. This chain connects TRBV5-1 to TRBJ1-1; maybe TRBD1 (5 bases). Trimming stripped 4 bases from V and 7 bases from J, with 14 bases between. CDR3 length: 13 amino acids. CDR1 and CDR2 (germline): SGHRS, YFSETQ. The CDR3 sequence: CASSPPGGVEAFF. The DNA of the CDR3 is TGCGCCAGCAGCCCGCCTGGAGGGGTTGAAGCTTTCTTT.

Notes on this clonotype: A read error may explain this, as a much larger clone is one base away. The CDR3 region has the DNA TGTGCCAGTAGTATGACCCTCCTTAGTGGGGAGCTGTGTTTT. It codes for CASSMTLLSGELCF. The chain recombines TRBV19 with TRBJ2-2, with TRBD2 as a possible D gene (5 bases). The CDR3 runs to 14 residues. Germline CDR1 is LNHDA and CDR2 is SQIVND (reference sequence).

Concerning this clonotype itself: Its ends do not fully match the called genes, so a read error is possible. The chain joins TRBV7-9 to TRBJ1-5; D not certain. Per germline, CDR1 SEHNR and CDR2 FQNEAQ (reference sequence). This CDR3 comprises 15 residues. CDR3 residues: CASSLGTLSNHPQHF. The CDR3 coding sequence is TGTGCCAGCAGCTTAGGGACCCTTAGCAATCATCCCCAGCATTTT.

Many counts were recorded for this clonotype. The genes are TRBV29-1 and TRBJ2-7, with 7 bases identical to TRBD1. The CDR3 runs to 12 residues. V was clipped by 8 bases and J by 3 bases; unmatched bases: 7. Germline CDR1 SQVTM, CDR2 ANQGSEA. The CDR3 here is CSPSTGNYEQYF. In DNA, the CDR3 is TGCAGCCCGTCGACAGGGAACTACGAGCAGTACTTC.

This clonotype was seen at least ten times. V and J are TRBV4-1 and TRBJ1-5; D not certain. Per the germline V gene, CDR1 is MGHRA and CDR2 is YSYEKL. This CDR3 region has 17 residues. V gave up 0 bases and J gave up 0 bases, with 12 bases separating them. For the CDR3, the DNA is TGCGCCAGCAGCCAAGATGACGGCTTTTATAGCAATCAGCCCCAGCATTTT. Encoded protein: CASSQDDGFYSNQPQHF.

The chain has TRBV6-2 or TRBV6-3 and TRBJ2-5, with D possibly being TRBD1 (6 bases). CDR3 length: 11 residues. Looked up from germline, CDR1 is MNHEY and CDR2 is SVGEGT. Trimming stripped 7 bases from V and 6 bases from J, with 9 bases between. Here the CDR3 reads CASTDRQTQYF. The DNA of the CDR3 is TGTGCCAGCACGGACAGACAGACCCAGTACTTC.

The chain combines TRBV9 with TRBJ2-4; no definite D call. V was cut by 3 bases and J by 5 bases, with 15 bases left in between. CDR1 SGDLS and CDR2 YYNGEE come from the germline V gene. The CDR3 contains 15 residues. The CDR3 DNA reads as TGTGCCAGCAGCGCCGGTGTTGATAAAGAAAACATTCAGTACTTC. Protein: CASSAGVDKENIQYF.

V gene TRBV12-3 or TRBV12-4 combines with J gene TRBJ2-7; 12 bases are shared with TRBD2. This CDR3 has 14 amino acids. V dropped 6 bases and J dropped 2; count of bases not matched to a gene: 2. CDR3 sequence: CASRPSGRAYEQYF. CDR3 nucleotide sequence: TGTGCCAGCAGGCCTAGCGGGAGGGCCTACGAGCAGTACTTC.

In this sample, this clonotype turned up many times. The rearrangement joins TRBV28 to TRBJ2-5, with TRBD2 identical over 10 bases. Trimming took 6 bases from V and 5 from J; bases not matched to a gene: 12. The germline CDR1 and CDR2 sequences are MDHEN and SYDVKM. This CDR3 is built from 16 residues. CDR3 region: CASSPPSGSREETQYF. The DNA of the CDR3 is TGTGCCAGCAGCCCCCCTAGCGGGAGCAGGGAGGAGACCCAGTACTTC.